A single TCR beta chain is shown here with its context. Its antigen is still unknown. This specimen comes from a study of cytomegalovirus exposure and HLA in healthy donors. Background on the study: A prior analysis found about 110 million unique TCR beta sequences from some 190 million T cells.

Study outcomes and limitations: Most of the TCR beta V segments (in an earlier analysis) were productive either about 87% or about 30% of the time. Per a later analysis, HLA-associated TCR beta chains showed more clonal expansion than other, equally common TCR beta chains.

The PCR had 60 Vbeta and 13 Jbeta primers. Original methodology: Counted up in a later analysis, unique TCR beta chains came to 65 million to 80 million, with about 9.9 million shared. Repertoires were generated with immunoSEQ multiplex PCR, while TCRdb's copy carries only in-frame clones and drops some. The D gene and trimming were derived from the DNA, and the V and J assignments and clone size from that table. The sample lists around 80,000 clones, approximately 62% occurring once. Germline-derived CDR1 and CDR2 are SGHRS and YFSETQ. The V end lost 4 bases, the J end lost 1 base, and 8 bases lay between the germline ends. The CDR3 is made up of 13 amino acids.

The TCR originated in a male donor in good health and CMV-seropositive. V gene TRBV5-1 combines with J gene TRBJ2-5; a weak D match, TRBD1 (6 bases). Input material: PBMCs. The CDR3 region has the DNA TGCGCCAGCAGCCCACAGGGCCAAGAGACCCAGTACTTC. It specifies CASSPQGQETQYF.